What follows is one TCR beta chain and its context. What this receptor recognizes is not known. Within one base of it there is no much larger clone, and no base qualities were kept. The data derive from a study of blood T cell repertoires in COVID-19 (dated by TCRdb to about 2020). In the study overall: Collaborator samples came from the United States, Italy and Spain and covered acute and convalescent phases of COVID-19. The prospective study material was composed of cDNA or gDNA derived from T cells, B-cell-depleted T cells, or PBMCs. Deeply sampled blood TCRbeta repertoires from subjects exposed to, actively infected with, or recovered from COVID-19 were included in the dataset. The repertoires were released in a freely available public database intended as a resource for research on the immune response to SARS-CoV-2. The samples were drawn from the first 160 participants of the ongoing ImmuneRACE study and from roughly 1,300 subjects provided by 6 global collaborators. The sample metadata nearly always contained a de-identified subject ID, COVID-19 status, age in years and sex. Where available, HLA class I and class II types were obtained from metadata supplied by the sample provider rather than from assay-based typing. Results and caveats for the whole study, not just this receptor: Clinical and demographic metadata were provided uncurated, with the amount varying by source and participant.

TCRbeta CDR3 regions were amplified from genomic DNA by means of the immunoSEQ Assay, a bias-controlled multiplex PCR. For the original study's pipeline: Nucleated cell counts per sample were estimated from amplification of reference gene primers within the assay. To quantify the absolute abundance of each unique TCRbeta CDR3 rearrangement, sequence reads were collapsed and filtered. For each sample, productive Simpson clonality was calculated as the square root of Simpson's diversity index across productive rearrangements. TCRdb took over this immuneACCESS table, retaining in-frame rearrangements with V and J assigned. Such tables are incomplete; in checked studies, under half of the missing clones stem from an unresolved V gene, and the remainder is unexplained. V and J calls and clone size follow that table, whereas D and trimming were derived from the DNA. This sample has roughly 240,000 clones in its table, and approximately 82% of those were observed once. The ten top clones hold 1.5% to 2% of the sample.

CDR1 and CDR2, per the germline V gene, are LGHNT and FRNRAP. Trimming takes 4 bases from V and 1 base from J, and the germline ends sit 10 bases apart. From the cysteine through the phenylalanine, the CDR3 covers 14 amino acids. CDR3 DNA is the only sequence kept; it has 42 bases, read in frame from the first base. The collaborating institutions used their own protocols to collect whole blood in K2EDTA tubes. For TCRbeta analysis, collaborators shipped samples in one of three forms: frozen whole blood, isolated PBMCs, or DNA extracted from either of those sample types. Sequenced: peripheral blood. The receptor was derived from a woman older than 75 with acute or convalescent COVID-19. The rearrangement joined TRBV12-5 to TRBJ1-1; matching of 6 bases hints at TRBD1 as the D gene. The DNA sequence is given as TGTGCTAGTGGTTGGCAGGGGTCGAACACTGAAGCTTTCTTT. Protein translation: CASGWQGSNTEAFF.